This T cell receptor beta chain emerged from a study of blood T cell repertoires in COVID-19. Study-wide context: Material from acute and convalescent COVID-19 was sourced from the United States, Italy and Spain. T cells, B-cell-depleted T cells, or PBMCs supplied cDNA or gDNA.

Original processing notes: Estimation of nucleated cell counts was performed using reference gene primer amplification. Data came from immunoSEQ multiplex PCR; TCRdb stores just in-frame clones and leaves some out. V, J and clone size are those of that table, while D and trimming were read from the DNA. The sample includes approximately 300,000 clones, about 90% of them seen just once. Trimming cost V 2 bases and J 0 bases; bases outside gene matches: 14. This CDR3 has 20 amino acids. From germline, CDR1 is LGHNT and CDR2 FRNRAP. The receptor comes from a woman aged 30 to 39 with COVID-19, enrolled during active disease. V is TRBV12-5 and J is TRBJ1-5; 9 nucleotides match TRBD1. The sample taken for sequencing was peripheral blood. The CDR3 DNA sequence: TGTGCTAGTGGTTTGACCCGCATGGGACAGGGATTAAATAGCAATCAGCCCCAGCATTTT. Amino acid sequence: CASGLTRMGQGLNSNQPQHF.